The 9 T cell receptor beta chains below all came from one sample that was sequenced in a study of T cells in Graves' hyperthyroidism and ophthalmopathy. The TCR beta CDR3 regions underwent amplification using RNA transcripts as the source. When the TCR CDR3 underwent first-round RT-PCR, the HTBI primer set was used. TCRdb redid the calling of the multiplex PCR reads with MiXCR, one entry per CDR3 protein. The repertoire holds 700,000 or so distinct CDR3 sequences, with about a sixth as singletons. Material: blood. The receptors shown here come from a man between 18 and 29 years old with Graves' hyperthyroidism.

V and J are TRBV19 and TRBJ2-1, with D uncertain. The V end lost 3 bases, the J end lost 4 bases, and 7 bases lay between the germline ends. The CDR3 length is 13 residues. In germline, CDR1 is LNHDA, CDR2 SQIVND (reference sequence). The CDR3 sequence is CASSIPGYNEQFF. The CDR3 bases are TGTGCCAGTAGTATCCCCGGATACAATGAGCAGTTCTTC. Full variable domain (remainder filled in from reference TRBV19 and TRBJ2-1): DGGITQSPKYLFRKEGQNVTLSCEQNLNHDAMYWYRQDPGQGLRLIYYSQIVNDFQKGDIAEGYSVSREKKESFPLTVTSAQKNPTAFYLCASSIPGYNEQFFGPGTRLTVL.

This clonotype was detected many times. This sequence joins TRBV7-2 and TRBJ1-1; D gene ambiguous. The germline CDR1 and CDR2 sequences are SGHTA and FQGNSA. This CDR3 spans 13 amino acids. The ends were cut back, 7 bases at V and 2 bases at J, with 11 bases in the middle. CDR3 sequence (DNA): TGTGCCAGCACATACGGGCGTAACACTGAAGCTTTCTTT. Protein: CASTYGRNTEAFF.

As for this clonotype: This may be a read error: a much more frequent sequence differs by one nucleotide. The chain has TRBV30 and TRBJ2-2; 12 bases agree with TRBD2. Germline V gene lookup returns CDR1 GTSNPN and CDR2 SVGIG (reference sequence). The CDR3 is made up of 13 amino acids. With V trimmed by 3 bases and J by 13 bases, 6 bases remained unmatched. This CDR3 is CAWRGASGRGLFF. The CDR3 nucleotides are TGTGCCTGGAGAGGTGCTAGCGGGAGGGGGCTGTTTTTT.

This clonotype was counted at least ten times. This rearrangement joins TRBV29-1 to TRBJ2-7; D is ambiguous. CDR1 SQVTM and CDR2 ANQGSEA come from the germline V gene. Trimming left V 1 base short and J 0 bases short, with 10 bases between. CDR3 length: 14 residues. CDR3 DNA: TGCAGCGTTGAAGGCGCGGCGAGCTCCTACGAGCAGTACTTC. Its protein is CSVEGAASSYEQYF.

There are many counts of this clonotype. The chain joins TRBV7-8 to TRBJ1-2; D is ambiguous. The CDR3 is 12 amino acids. Germline CDR1 reads SGHVS; CDR2 reads FQNEAQ. The germline V and J ends were trimmed by 4 bases and 7 bases, with 10 bases remaining between them. CDR3 DNA: TGTGCCAGCAGCTCTTATCGGGCTGGCTACACCTTC. Protein: CASSSYRAGYTF.

This clonotype appeared many times. This sequence joins TRBV12-5 and TRBJ2-1; 9 bases map to TRBD2. Germline V gene sequence: CDR1 LGHNT, CDR2 FRNRAP. Unmatched junction bases numbered 9, after V lost 0 bases and J lost 0 bases. The CDR3 totals 19 residues. The CDR3 DNA is TGTGCTAGTGGTTTGGTAATTGGGCTAGCGGGAAGCTCCTACAATGAGCAGTTCTTC. Translating gives CASGLVIGLAGSSYNEQFF.

As for this clonotype: One base away lies a much larger clone, so this may be a sequencing read error. This chain uses TRBV6-4 with TRBJ1-1, with no clear D. Germline V gene sequence: CDR1 MRHNA, CDR2 SNTAGT. The CDR3 covers 13 residues. The CDR3 DNA reads as TGTGCCAGCGGTGAAATCCCGAACACTGAAGCTTTCTTT. Translating it yields CASGEIPNTEAFF.

The rearrangement links TRBV20-1 to TRBJ1-6, with D uncertain. This CDR3 comprises 16 residues. The V end lost 3 bases, the J end lost 2 bases, and 14 bases lay between the germline ends. Germline-derived CDR1 and CDR2 are DFQATT and SNEGSKA (reference sequence). The CDR3 DNA reads TGCAGTGCTAGGGTTCAGAAAAGAGCCTATAATTCACCCCTCCACTTT. It codes for CSARVQKRAYNSPLHF.

This clonotype was seen a handful of times. This likely comes from a read error, as the CDR3 has no conserved phenylalanine or tryptophan at its end. The chain is built from TRBV28 and TRBJ2-1; TRBD2 agrees at 10 bases. From germline, CDR1 is MDHEN and CDR2 SYDVKM. The ends lost 2 bases at V and 0 bases at J; junction bases unmatched: 7. The CDR3 runs to 18 residues. CDR3 in amino acids: CASSLGRASGSSYNEQFL. The CDR3 coding sequence is TGTGCCAGCAGTTTAGGTCGGGCTAGCGGGAGCTCCTACAATGAGCAGTTCCTC.